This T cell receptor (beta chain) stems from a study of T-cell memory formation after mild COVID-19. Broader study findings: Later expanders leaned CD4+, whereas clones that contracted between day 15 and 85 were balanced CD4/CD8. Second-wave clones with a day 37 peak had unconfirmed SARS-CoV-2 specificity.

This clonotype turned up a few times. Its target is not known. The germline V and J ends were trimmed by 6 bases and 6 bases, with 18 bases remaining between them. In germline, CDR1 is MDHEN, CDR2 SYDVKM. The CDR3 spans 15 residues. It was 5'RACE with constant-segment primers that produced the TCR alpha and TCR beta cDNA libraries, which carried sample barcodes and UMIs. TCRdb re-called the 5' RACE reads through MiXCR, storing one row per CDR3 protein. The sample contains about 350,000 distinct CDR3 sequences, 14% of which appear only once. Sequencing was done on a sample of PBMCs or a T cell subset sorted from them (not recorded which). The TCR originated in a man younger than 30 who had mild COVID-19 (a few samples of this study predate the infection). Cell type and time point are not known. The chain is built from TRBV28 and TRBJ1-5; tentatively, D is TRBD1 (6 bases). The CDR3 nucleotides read TGTGCCAGCAGGAAAAAGGTGGGGGCCGCTCAGCCCCAGCATTTT. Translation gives CASRKKVGAAQPQHF.